What follows are 7 T cell receptor beta chains derived from one specimen sequenced in a study of T cells in Graves' hyperthyroidism and ophthalmopathy. TCR beta CDR3 regions were amplified from RNA. During a first-round RT-PCR of the TCR CDR3, the HTBI primer set was used. TCRdb redid the calling of the multiplex PCR reads with MiXCR, one entry per CDR3 protein. Found here are roughly 300,000 distinct CDR3 sequences, around a sixth of them singletons; the top ten hold 45% to 50%. The sample consisted of blood. The receptors shown here come from a woman aged 45-65 years with Graves' hyperthyroidism.

V gene TRBV5-1 combines with J gene TRBJ2-7, with D possibly being TRBD1 (6 bases). Germline CDR1 SGHRS, CDR2 YFSETQ. The CDR3 length is 14 residues. V was clipped by 4 bases and J by 6 bases, with 17 bases between them. Written as DNA, the CDR3 is TGCGCCAGCAGCCAATACAGGGTTGGGCGCGAGCAGTACTTC. The encoded protein is CASSQYRVGREQYF. The entire variable domain, with the rest obtained from reference TRBV5-1 and TRBJ2-7, is as follows: KAGVTQTPRYLIKTRGQQVTLSCSPISGHRSVSWYQQTPGQGLQFLFEYFSETQRNKGNFPGRFSGRQFSNSRSEMNVSTLELGDSALYLCASSQYRVGREQYFGPGTRLTVT.

A few counts support this clonotype. The rearrangement uses TRBV5-4 and TRBJ2-3; D uncertain. Germline CDR1 reads SGHNT; CDR2 reads YYREEE (reference sequence). Trimming took 5 bases from V and 4 from J, leaving 11 bases between them. The CDR3 runs to 13 residues. CDR3: CASRYSAADTQYF. The CDR3 bases are TGTGCCAGCAGATACAGCGCCGCAGATACGCAGTATTTT.

This chain uses TRBV18 with TRBJ2-7; TRBD1 matches 9 bases. The CDR3 spans 14 residues. Germline assignment: CDR1 KGHSH and CDR2 LQKENI. V lost 3 bases and J lost 8; bases outside the gene matches: 8. The CDR3 protein is CASSPGQGYGKQYF. DNA of the CDR3: TGTGCCAGCTCACCGGGACAGGGTTATGGGAAGCAGTACTTC.

This clonotype was detected ten times or more. The rearrangement joins TRBV13 to TRBJ2-5; D ambiguous. V was cut by 0 bases and J by 5 bases, with 10 bases left in between. The germline V gene encodes CDR1 PRHDT and CDR2 FYEKMQ (reference sequence). The CDR3 is made up of 14 amino acids. The CDR3 region has the DNA TGTGCCAGCAGCTTAGGGGGGTCGAGGGAGACCCAGTACTTC. Its translation: CASSLGGSRETQYF.

This clonotype was seen more than once but under ten times. This chain uses TRBV19 with TRBJ2-3; TRBD1 is a possible D gene (6 bases). The V gene lost 2 bases and the J gene lost 0 bases, with 18 bases spanning the gap. The CDR3 is 18 amino acids. The germline V gene encodes CDR1 LNHDA and CDR2 SQIVND (reference sequence). CDR3 loop: CASSISGRTDDSTDTQYF. The CDR3 DNA follows: TGTGCCAGTAGTATAAGTGGTCGGACAGATGATAGCACAGATACGCAGTATTTT.

The chain couples TRBV2 to TRBJ1-4; D might be TRBD1 (5 bases). This CDR3 is 13 amino acids long. CDR1 is SNHLY and CDR2 is FYNNEI in the germline V gene. V dropped 8 bases and J dropped 2 bases, with 9 bases sitting between them. The CDR3 DNA sequence: TGTGCCAGCGGGGGAGCGACTAATGAAAAACTGTTTTTT. Translating it yields CASGGATNEKLFF.

The gene calls are TRBV5-1 and TRBJ2-1; 11 bases map to TRBD1. This CDR3 region has 16 residues. Germline-derived CDR1 and CDR2 are SGHRS and YFSETQ. V lost 5 bases to trimming and J lost 9 bases; unmatched junction nucleotides: 13. The CDR3 nucleotides read TGCGCCAGCAGGAATGGACAGGGGGCGCGATCAAGTGAGCAGTTCTTC. Its translation: CASRNGQGARSSEQFF.